This note documents a single T cell receptor beta chain sequence. These data are taken from a study of T cell changes during pregnancy in multiple sclerosis. Clones were sequenced by immunoSEQ multiplex PCR, and TCRdb holds only the in-frame ones, with some missing. The sample carries more than 55,000 clones, 91% recorded once. Trimming pared 1 base from V and 6 bases from J, leaving 7 bases between. The CDR3 runs 13 residues. Germline CDR1 reads LNHDA; CDR2 reads SQIVND (reference sequence). The rearrangement uses TRBV19 and TRBJ1-5, with D tentatively TRBD1 (5 bases). Sequencing was performed on peripheral blood, taken after pregnancy. The receptor's source is a female donor in good health, enrolled as a control in a pregnancy study. The CDR3 coding sequence is TGTGCCAGTAGTATAGGGGGGGGTCAGCCCCAGCATTTT. Translated: CASSIGGGQPQHF.